This T cell receptor beta chain was sequenced for a study of CD8 T cells in Susac syndrome (dated by TCRdb to about 2019). A note on the overall study: Repertoire sequencing was used to test whether CD8+ T cell activation and differentiation in Susac syndrome was antigen driven.

The investigation overall reported the following: The number of individuals in the TCR sequencing and HLA analysis was acknowledged as relatively small.

RNA was extracted using the RNeasy kit, and about 0.45 to 1 ug of the RNA was reverse transcribed with random hexamers. The immunoSEQ multiplex PCR assay, which covers 54 Vbeta and 13 Jbeta segments, was used to amplify TCR beta CDR3 regions. PCR amplification bias was corrected using a synthetic template baseline for primer optimization and computational correction. In the original analysis: Reads were annotated to V, D and J genes according to IMGT and were analyzed with immunoSEQ Analyzer, with only productive sequences retained. Clonality was computed as one minus Shannon entropy normalized by log2 of the number of productive unique sequences. For each patient and control, public and private clones were evaluated within the 100 most prevalent clones. Clones were defined as Susac-specific when absent from the healthy and MS cohorts, from fewer than 1,300 published viral clones and from other ImmuneACCESS disease sequences. The public reads were quality trimmed at Q25 with fastp and then assembled into clones with MiXCR by TCRdb, keeping productive beta chains. Each record represents a unique CDR3 protein, reported with the most common genes and DNA among its rows. It is TCRdb's table, rather than the study itself, that gives the V and J calls and clone size. The sample table shows 300,000 to 350,000 distinct CDR3 sequences, and 92% are seen once. The ten most abundant clones make up 0.06% to 0.075% of the sample.

For CDR1 and CDR2, the germline V gene lists SGHTA and FQGTGA. V sheds 2 bases and J sheds 2 bases, leaving 8 bases between their ends. The CDR3 starts with the cysteine, ends with the phenylalanine, and has 14 residues. The read is trimmed to its CDR3 DNA, 42 bases read in frame from base 1. Peripheral blood CD8+ and CD4+ T cells from healthy donors, Susac syndrome patients and multiple sclerosis patients were profiled using high-throughput TCR beta sequencing. The multiple sclerosis controls were treatment-naive patients who had stable or active relapsing-remitting disease and met the revised McDonald criteria. Bulk CD8+ and CD4+ T cells were purified by magnetic negative isolation, while CD8+ TEMRA cells were enriched using FACS. Blood was drawn into EDTA tubes, processed within 24 hours, and PBMCs were isolated by density gradient centrifugation. PBMCs intended for TCR sequencing were frozen in liquid nitrogen and were later thawed in a 37 degrees C water bath. A purity of at least 90% was achieved for sorted or isolated CD4+, CD8+ and CD8+ TEMRA cells.

As concerns this clonotype: What this receptor recognizes is not known. No much larger clone is present one base from it, and per-base qualities are unavailable.

The material sequenced was CD4+ T cells from PBMCs. The receptor chain draws on TRBV7-3 and TRBJ2-3; no D gene can be assigned with confidence. This TCR was recovered from a human donor with multiple sclerosis. The bases are TGTGCCAGCAGCTTAGAGAGGTTCACAGATACGCAGTATTTT. Protein translation: CASSLERFTDTQYF.